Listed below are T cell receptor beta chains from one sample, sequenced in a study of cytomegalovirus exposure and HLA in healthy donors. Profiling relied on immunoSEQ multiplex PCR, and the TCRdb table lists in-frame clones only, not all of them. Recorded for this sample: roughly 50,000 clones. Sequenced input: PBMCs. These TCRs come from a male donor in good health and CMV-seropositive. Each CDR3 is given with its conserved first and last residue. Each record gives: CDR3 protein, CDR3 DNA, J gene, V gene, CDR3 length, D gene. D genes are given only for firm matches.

CDR3 protein: CASSRDVIRYEQYF; CDR3 DNA: TGCGCCAGCAGCCGAGACGTAATTCGGTACGAGCAGTACTTC; J gene: TRBJ2-7; V gene: TRBV4-3; CDR3 length: 14; D gene: -
CDR3 protein: CASSVGTSGGDKQETQYF; CDR3 DNA: TGTGCCAGCAGCGTGGGGACTAGCGGGGGGGACAAACAAGAGACCCAGTACTTC; J gene: TRBJ2-5; V gene: TRBV9; CDR3 length: 18; D gene: TRBD2
CDR3 protein: CASSPPISQPGGTDTQYF; CDR3 DNA: TGTGCCAGCTCACCACCCATTAGCCAACCGGGGGGCACAGATACGCAGTATTTT; J gene: TRBJ2-3; V gene: TRBV18; CDR3 length: 18; D gene: -
CDR3 protein: CAWSVAGSLYNEQFF; CDR3 DNA: TGTGCCTGGAGCGTAGCGGGGTCTCTCTACAATGAGCAGTTCTTC; J gene: TRBJ2-1; V gene: TRBV30; CDR3 length: 15; D gene: TRBD2
CDR3 protein: CASSRGTSSTQETQYF; CDR3 DNA: TGTGCCAGCAGCCGGGGGACTAGCTCAACTCAAGAGACCCAGTACTTC; J gene: TRBJ2-5; V gene: TRBV7-8; CDR3 length: 16; D gene: TRBD2
CDR3 protein: CSVEDGAGEYEQYF; CDR3 DNA: TGCAGCGTTGAAGATGGGGCAGGGGAATACGAGCAGTACTTC; J gene: TRBJ2-7; V gene: TRBV29-1; CDR3 length: 14; D gene: -
CDR3 protein: CASNNRSSYNSPLHF; CDR3 DNA: TGTGCCAGCAACAACAGGAGCTCCTATAATTCACCCCTCCACTTT; J gene: TRBJ1-6; V gene: TRBV7-9; CDR3 length: 15; D gene: -
CDR3 protein: CSVDQTGNYGYTF; CDR3 DNA: TGCAGCGTTGACCAGACAGGGAACTATGGCTACACCTTC; J gene: TRBJ1-2; V gene: TRBV29-1; CDR3 length: 13; D gene: TRBD1
CDR3 protein: CATSRGTDSYNEQFF; CDR3 DNA: TGTGCCACCAGCCGAGGGACAGACTCCTACAATGAGCAGTTCTTC; J gene: TRBJ2-1; V gene: TRBV19; CDR3 length: 15; D gene: TRBD1
CDR3 protein: CASSFPRQGTNYGYTF; CDR3 DNA: TGCGCCAGCAGCTTCCCGAGACAGGGAACTAACTATGGCTACACCTTC; J gene: TRBJ1-2; V gene: TRBV4-1; CDR3 length: 16; D gene: TRBD1
CDR3 protein: CASSPEGLMTGYTF; CDR3 DNA: TGTGCCAGTAGTCCCGAGGGCTTGATGACCGGCTACACCTTC; J gene: TRBJ1-2; V gene: TRBV19; CDR3 length: 14; D gene: -
CDR3 protein: CASSVGGNSNQPQHF; CDR3 DNA: TGTGCCAGCAGCGTCGGCGGGAATAGCAATCAGCCCCAGCATTTT; J gene: TRBJ1-5; V gene: TRBV9; CDR3 length: 15; D gene: -